The T cell receptor beta chain under discussion was sequenced for a study of CD8+CD57+ T cells in acquired aplastic anemia. Across the whole study: Read counts for CD4+ cells (from healthy donors) averaged about 10 million.

This clonotype was seen many times. Its antigen is unknown. V lost 3 bases, J lost 1 base, and 16 bases lay in between. CDR3 length: 17 amino acids. TCR beta VDJ combinations and CDR3 sequences were profiled from genomic DNA. One entry per CDR3 protein results from TCRdb running MiXCR on the reads. The table records about 64,000 distinct CDR3 sequences, around 50% of them present only once. The study's findings and limits: Patients shared 25 to 30 CD8+ CDR3 sequences with controls. Patients and controls had CD8+ Simpson's diversity values that were not significantly distinct.

The rearrangement links TRBV12-3 or TRBV12-4 to TRBJ2-1; no definite D call. The origin of this receptor is a human donor in good health, serving as a control. Sequencing was done on a sample of sorted CD4+, CD8+, or CD8+CD57+ T cells (not recorded which) from PBMCs. The CDR3 is CASSFDVVESSYNEQFF. For the CDR3, the DNA is TGTGCCAGCAGTTTTGATGTCGTAGAGTCTTCCTACAATGAGCAGTTCTTC.